The sequence of this T cell receptor beta chain was determined in a study of T cells in narcolepsy. Data came from immunoSEQ multiplex PCR; TCRdb stores just in-frame clones and leaves some out. The table has about 15,000 clones, 85% to 90% seen once. Whole-study results and caveats: Autoreactive clone sequences were missing from some blood memory CD4+ repertoires. Same-patient CSF and blood CD4+ T cell clonotypes included HCRT-specific and TRIB2-specific autoreactive ones.

About this clone: The antigen is unknown.

The CDR3 extends over 18 amino acids. The germline V gene encodes CDR1 SEHNR and CDR2 FQNEAQ (reference sequence). Trimming left V 3 bases short and J 2 bases short, with 17 bases between. The chain couples TRBV7-9 to TRBJ2-6; possibly TRBD2 for D (7 bases). The clonotype was recovered from a human donor in good health. Sequenced: memory (CD45RA-) CD4+ T cells from blood. The CDR3 spells CASSFFLGGVPGANVLTF. CDR3 DNA sequence: TGTGCCAGCAGCTTTTTTTTAGGGGGGGTCCCTGGGGCCAACGTCCTGACTTTC.